This TCR beta chain was sequenced during a study of spatial heterogeneity in lung cancer. Study results and limitations: TCRs found ubiquitously expanded in tumor appeared in blood more at resection than at follow-up.

This clonotype qualifies as medium-sized. Its matching antigen is unknown. This CDR3 has 16 residues. The germline V gene has CDR1 SGHAT and CDR2 FQNNGV. J lost 0 bases, V lost 3 bases, and 3 bases had no gene match. Time point specified: sample taken at primary tumor resection. Tumor, nontumor lung or frozen PBMC supplied whole RNA, sequenced without sorting. TCRdb re-called the 5' RACE reads through MiXCR, storing one row per CDR3 protein. The table lists more than 7,500 distinct CDR3 sequences, 4% to 5.5% of them singletons. The starting material was PBMCs, obtained at surgery. The clonotype comes from a male donor with early-stage non-small cell lung cancer. The chain combines TRBV11-2 with TRBJ2-1; 9 positions match TRBD2. CDR3 loop: CASSFKAGGSYNEQFF. The CDR3 bases are TGTGCCAGCAGCTTTAAAGCGGGGGGCTCCTACAATGAGCAGTTCTTC.